The following is a T cell receptor (beta chain) sequence with its context. Its antigen is still unknown. Germline CDR1 reads GTSNPN; CDR2 reads SVGIG (reference sequence). The CDR3 extends over 12 amino acids. V lost 2 bases and J 3 bases, leaving 7 bases between the germline ends. Expressed TCRB transcripts were sequenced after all isolated RNA was converted to cDNA. Profiled with immunoSEQ multiplex PCR; TCRdb holds only in-frame clones, not every one. The sample shows some 410,000 clones, 14% of them seen only once. These data come from a study of beta chain features in type 1 diabetes. Study-level points and caveats: Within the patient group, naive, central memory and Treg TCRB repertoires appeared more similar to each other than within healthy donors. The study found moderately but significantly shorter TCRB CDR3s in all four CD4+ subsets of Type 1 diabetes patients.

What was sequenced was naive CD4+ T cells from blood. The chain employs TRBV30 and TRBJ2-5; D is perhaps TRBD2 (5 bases). This clonotype was sampled from a man aged 25-45 years in good health. The DNA for the CDR3 is TGTGCCTGGAGTACGGGAAAAGAGACCCAGTACTTC. Translated: CAWSTGKETQYF.